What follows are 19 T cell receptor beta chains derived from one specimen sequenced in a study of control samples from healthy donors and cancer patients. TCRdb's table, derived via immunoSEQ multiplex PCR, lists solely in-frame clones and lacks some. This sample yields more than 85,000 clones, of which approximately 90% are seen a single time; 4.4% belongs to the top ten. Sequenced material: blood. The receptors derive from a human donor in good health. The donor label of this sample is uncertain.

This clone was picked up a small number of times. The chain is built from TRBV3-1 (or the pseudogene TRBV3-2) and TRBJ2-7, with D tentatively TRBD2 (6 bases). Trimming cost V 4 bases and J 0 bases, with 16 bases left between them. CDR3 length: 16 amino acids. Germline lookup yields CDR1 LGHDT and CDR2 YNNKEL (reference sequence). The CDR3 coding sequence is TGTGCCAGCAGCCCATACCTTGGGACTTACTCCTACGAGCAGTACTTC. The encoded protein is CASSPYLGTYSYEQYF.

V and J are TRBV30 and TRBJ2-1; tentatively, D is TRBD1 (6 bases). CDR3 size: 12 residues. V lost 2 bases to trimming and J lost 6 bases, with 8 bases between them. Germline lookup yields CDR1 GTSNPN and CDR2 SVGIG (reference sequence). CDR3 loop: CAWSLQGNEQFF. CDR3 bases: TGTGCCTGGAGTTTACAGGGCAATGAGCAGTTCTTC.

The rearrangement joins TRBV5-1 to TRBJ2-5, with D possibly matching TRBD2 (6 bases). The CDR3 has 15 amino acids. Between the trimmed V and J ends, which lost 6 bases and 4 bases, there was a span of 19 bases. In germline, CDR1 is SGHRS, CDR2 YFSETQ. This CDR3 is CASTFGGDFGETQYF. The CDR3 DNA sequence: TGCGCCAGCACCTTCGGGGGAGACTTCGGAGAGACCCAGTACTTC.

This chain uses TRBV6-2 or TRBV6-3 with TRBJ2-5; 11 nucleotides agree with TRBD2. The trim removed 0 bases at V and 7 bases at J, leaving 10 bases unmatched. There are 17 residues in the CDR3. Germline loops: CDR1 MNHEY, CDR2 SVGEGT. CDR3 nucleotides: TGTGCCAGCAGTTACTCGACGGGACTAGCGGCCCCATGGACCCAGTACTTC. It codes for CASSYSTGLAAPWTQYF.

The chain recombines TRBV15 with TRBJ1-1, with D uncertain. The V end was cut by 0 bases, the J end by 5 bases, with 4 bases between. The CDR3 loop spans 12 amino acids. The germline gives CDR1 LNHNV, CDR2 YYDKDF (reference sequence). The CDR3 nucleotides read TGTGCCACCAGCAGAGATTGGACTGAAGCTTTCTTT. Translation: CATSRDWTEAFF.

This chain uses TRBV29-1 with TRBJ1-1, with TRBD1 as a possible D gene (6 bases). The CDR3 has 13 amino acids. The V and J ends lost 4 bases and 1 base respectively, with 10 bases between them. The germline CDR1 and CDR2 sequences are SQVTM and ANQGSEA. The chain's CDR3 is CSVAQGPNTEAFF. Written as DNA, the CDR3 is TGCAGCGTTGCTCAGGGGCCGAACACTGAAGCTTTCTTT.

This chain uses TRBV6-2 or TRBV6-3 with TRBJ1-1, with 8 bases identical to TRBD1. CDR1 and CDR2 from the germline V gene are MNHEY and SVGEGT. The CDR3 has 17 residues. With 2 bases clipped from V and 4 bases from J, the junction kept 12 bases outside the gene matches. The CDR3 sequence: CASSYRVTGARSTEAFF. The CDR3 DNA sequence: TGTGCCAGCAGTTACCGGGTGACAGGGGCCCGGAGCACTGAAGCTTTCTTT.

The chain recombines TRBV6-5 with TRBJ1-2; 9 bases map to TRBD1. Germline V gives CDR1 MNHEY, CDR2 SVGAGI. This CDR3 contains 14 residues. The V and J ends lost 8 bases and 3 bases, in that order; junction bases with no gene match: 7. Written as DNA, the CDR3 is TGTGCCAGCTCGGGACAGGGTTGGGACTATGGCTACACCTTC. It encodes CASSGQGWDYGYTF.

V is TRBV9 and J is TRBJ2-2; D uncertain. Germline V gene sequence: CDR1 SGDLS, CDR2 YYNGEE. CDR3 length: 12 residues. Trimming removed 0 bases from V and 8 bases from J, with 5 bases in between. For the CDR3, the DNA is TGTGCCAGCAGCGTAGACGCTGGGGAGCTGTTTTTT. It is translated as CASSVDAGELFF.

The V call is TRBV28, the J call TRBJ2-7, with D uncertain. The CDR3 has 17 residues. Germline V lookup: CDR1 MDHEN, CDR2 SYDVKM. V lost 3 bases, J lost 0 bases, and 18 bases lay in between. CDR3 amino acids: CASSLEPPSISSYEQYF. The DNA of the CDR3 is TGTGCCAGCAGTTTGGAGCCACCGTCGATAAGCTCCTACGAGCAGTACTTC.

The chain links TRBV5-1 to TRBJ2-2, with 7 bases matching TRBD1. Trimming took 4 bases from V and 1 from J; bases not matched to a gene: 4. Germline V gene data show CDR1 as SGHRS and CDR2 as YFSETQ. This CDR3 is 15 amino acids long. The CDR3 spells CASSLDRENTGELFF. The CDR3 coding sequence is TGCGCCAGCAGCCTCGACAGGGAGAACACCGGGGAGCTGTTTTTT.

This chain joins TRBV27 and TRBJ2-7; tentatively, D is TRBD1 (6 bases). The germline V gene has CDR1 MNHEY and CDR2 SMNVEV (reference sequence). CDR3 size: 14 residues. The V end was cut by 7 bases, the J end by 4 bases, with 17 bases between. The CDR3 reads CASMETGSLYEQYF. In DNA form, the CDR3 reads TGTGCCAGCATGGAGACAGGCAGCCTGTACGAGCAGTACTTC.

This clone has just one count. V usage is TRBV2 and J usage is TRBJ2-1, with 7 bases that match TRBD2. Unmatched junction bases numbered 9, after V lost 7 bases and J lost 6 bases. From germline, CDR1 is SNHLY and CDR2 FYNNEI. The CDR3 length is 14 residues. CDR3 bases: TGTGCCAGCATGGAAAGCGGGGCGTTCAATGAGCAGTTCTTC. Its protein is CASMESGAFNEQFF.

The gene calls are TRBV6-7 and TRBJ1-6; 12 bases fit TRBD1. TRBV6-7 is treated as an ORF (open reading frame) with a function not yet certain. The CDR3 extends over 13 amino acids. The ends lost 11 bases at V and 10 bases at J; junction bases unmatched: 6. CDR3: CAAGTGGLSPLHF. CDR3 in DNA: TGTGCCGCCGGGACAGGGGGCTTATCACCCCTCCACTTT.

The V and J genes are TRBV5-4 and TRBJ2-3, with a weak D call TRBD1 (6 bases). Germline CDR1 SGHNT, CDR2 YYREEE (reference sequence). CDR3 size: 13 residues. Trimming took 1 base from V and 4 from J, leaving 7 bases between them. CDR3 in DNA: TGTGCCAGCAGCTTGTGGACAGCAGATACGCAGTATTTT. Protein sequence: CASSLWTADTQYF.

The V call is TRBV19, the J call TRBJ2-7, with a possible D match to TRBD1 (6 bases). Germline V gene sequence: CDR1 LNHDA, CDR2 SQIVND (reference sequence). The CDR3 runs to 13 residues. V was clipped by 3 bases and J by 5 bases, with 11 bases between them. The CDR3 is CASSIVGAHEQYF. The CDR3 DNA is TGTGCCAGTAGTATTGTGGGGGCACACGAGCAGTACTTC. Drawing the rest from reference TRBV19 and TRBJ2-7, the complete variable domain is DGGITQSPKYLFRKEGQNVTLSCEQNLNHDAMYWYRQDPGQGLRLIYYSQIVNDFQKGDIAEGYSVSREKKESFPLTVTSAQKNPTAFYLCASSIVGAHEQYFGPGTRLTVT.

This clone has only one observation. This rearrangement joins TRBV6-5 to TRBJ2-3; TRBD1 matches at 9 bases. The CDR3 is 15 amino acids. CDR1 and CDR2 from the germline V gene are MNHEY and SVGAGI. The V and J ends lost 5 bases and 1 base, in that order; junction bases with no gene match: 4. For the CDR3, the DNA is TGTGCCAGCAGTCAACAGGGGGCCCGCACAGATACGCAGTATTTT. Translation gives CASSQQGARTDTQYF.

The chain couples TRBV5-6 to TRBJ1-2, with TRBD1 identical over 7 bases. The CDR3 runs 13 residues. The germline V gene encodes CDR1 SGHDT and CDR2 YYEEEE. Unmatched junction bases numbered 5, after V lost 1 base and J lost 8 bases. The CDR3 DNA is TGTGCCAGCAGCTTGACAGGGGATTACGGCTACACCTTC. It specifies CASSLTGDYGYTF.

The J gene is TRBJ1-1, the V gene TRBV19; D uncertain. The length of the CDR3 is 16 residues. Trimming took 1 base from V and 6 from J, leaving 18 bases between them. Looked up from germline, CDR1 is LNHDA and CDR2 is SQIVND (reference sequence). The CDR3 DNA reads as TGTGCCAGTAGTATAGGCTCTCCCACCTTAGGGCCTGAAGCTTTCTTT. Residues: CASSIGSPTLGPEAFF.